The text below deals with one TCR beta chain. Clones were read by immunoSEQ multiplex PCR, and TCRdb kept only the in-frame ones, dropping some. The sample lists around 200,000 clones; 80% to 90% were seen once. The CDR3 consists of 15 residues. Looked up from germline, CDR1 is SGDLS and CDR2 is YYNGEE. The V gene lost 4 bases and the J gene lost 4 bases, with 15 bases spanning the gap. This sample stems from a study of blood T cell repertoires in COVID-19. The overall study: Samples taken during acute and convalescent COVID-19 were collected in the United States, Italy and Spain.

The participants were between roughly 18 and 100 years old and came from 24 US areas. Assignments of participants to cohorts depended upon their own reported clinical history. Each exposed participant met a COVID-19 case in the 2 weeks preceding study entry. This chain connects TRBV9 to TRBJ1-3; perhaps TRBD1 as D (6 bases). The receptor comes from a woman in her thirties who had been exposed to COVID-19. What was sequenced was PBMCs or T cells enriched from blood (not recorded which). CDR3 protein: CASSTAGEYGNTIYF. The CDR3 DNA sequence: TGTGCCAGCAGCACGGCAGGGGAGTACGGAAACACCATATATTTT.